Listed below are T cell receptor beta chains from one sample, sequenced in a study of T cell repertoires in cytomegalovirus infection. MiXCR was run by TCRdb on the reads, yielding one entry per CDR3 protein. The table shows some 68,000 distinct CDR3 sequences, with about 23% occurring only once. Their cognate antigens are unknown. The sample comprised PBMCs, sequenced either directly or after in vitro stimulation (not recorded which). The receptor set was obtained from a human donor in good health (CMV status not recorded). Some clones in this sample may be carry-over from other donors' samples. CDR3s include the opening cysteine and the closing phenylalanine or tryptophan. A D gene is named only where the DNA matches it firmly. Where a row states a size, it is once, few, many or the class of an expanded clone; other rows omit it.

clone_size	v_call	j_call	d_call	cdr3_aa	cdr3_nt
many	TRBV7-6	TRBJ2-3	TRBD2	CASSLVGIFSGSRTDTQYF	TGTGCCAGCAGCTTAGTAGGGATCTTTAGCGGGAGTCGGACAGATACGCAGTATTTT
few	TRBV15	TRBJ2-1	-	CATRTLGGTYNEQFF	TGTGCCACCAGGACTTTGGGGGGAACCTACAATGAGCAGTTCTTC
few	TRBV7-2	TRBJ2-1	TRBD2	CASSLGGAGGTYNEQFF	TGTGCCAGCAGTCTAGGAGGGGCGGGAGGGACCTACAATGAGCAGTTCTTC
many	TRBV7-2	TRBJ2-7	-	CASSARFREAETYEQYF	TGTGCCAGCAGCGCCCGGTTCCGGGAAGCCGAGACCTACGAGCAGTACTTC
many	TRBV7-2	TRBJ2-3	TRBD1	CASSLGQGTRAQYF	TGTGCCAGCAGCTTGGGACAGGGAACTAGGGCGCAGTATTTT
-	TRBV3-1	TRBJ2-2	-	CASSQVGRPNTGELFF	TGTGCCAGCAGCCAAGTGGGGCGGCCGAACACCGGGGAGCTGTTTTTT
few	TRBV20-1	TRBJ1-5	-	CSARGVGPGYNQPQHF	TGCAGTGCTAGGGGTGTGGGCCCGGGCTATAATCAGCCCCAGCATTTT
-	TRBV5-4	TRBJ2-3	-	CASSRSSDTQYF	TGTGCCAGCAGCCGGTCCTCAGATACGCAGTATTTT
-	TRBV14	TRBJ2-1	-	CASSQKRSGGNEQFF	TGTGCCAGCAGCCAGAAACGTAGCGGTGGCAATGAGCAGTTCTTC
-	TRBV19	TRBJ1-5	-	CASSIWGRDQPQHF	TGTGCCAGTAGTATCTGGGGGCGGGATCAGCCCCAGCATTTT
many	TRBV7-8	TRBJ1-2	TRBD1	CASSDTGGSNYGYTF	TGTGCCAGCAGTGACACAGGGGGTAGTAACTATGGCTACACCTTC
-	TRBV7-3	TRBJ2-1	-	CASSSPQGEGGEQFF	TGTGCCAGCAGCTCCCCCCAGGGGGAGGGCGGTGAGCAGTTCTTC
-	TRBV29-1	TRBJ1-2	TRBD1	CSARTGVRNYGYTF	TGCAGCGCAAGGACAGGGGTGAGAAACTATGGCTACACCTTC
-	TRBV7-8	TRBJ2-2	TRBD1	CASSLAGQGGNTGELFF	TGTGCCAGCAGCTTAGCCGGACAGGGGGGAAACACCGGGGAGCTGTTTTTT
few	TRBV6-4	TRBJ2-1	-	CASSDPTRGNEQFF	TGTGCCAGCAGTGACCCGACTAGGGGAAATGAGCAGTTCTTC
-	TRBV6-1	TRBJ1-5	-	CASSELGFGQPQHF	TGTGCCAGCAGTGAATTGGGATTCGGTCAGCCCCAGCATTTT
many	TRBV7-2	TRBJ2-5	-	CASSLLPQETQYF	TGTGCCAGCAGCTTATTACCTCAAGAGACCCAGTACTTC
many	TRBV12-3/TRBV12-4	TRBJ1-1	TRBD1	CASSRTGDTEAFF	TGTGCCAGCAGTCGGACAGGGGACACTGAAGCTTTCTTT
-	TRBV12-3/TRBV12-4	TRBJ2-1	-	CASTVGEIFNEQFF	TGTGCCAGCACCGTTGGGGAGATATTCAATGAGCAGTTCTTC
-	TRBV28	TRBJ2-7	-	CASSLLGDRGEQYF	TGTGCCAGCAGCCTTCTCGGGGATAGGGGCGAGCAGTACTTC
-	TRBV5-1	TRBJ2-2	TRBD1	CASSFRTGHTGELFF	TGCGCCAGCAGCTTCCGGACAGGGCACACCGGGGAGCTGTTTTTT
-	TRBV20-1	TRBJ1-6	TRBD1	CSAPGTANNSPLHF	TGCAGTGCTCCCGGGACAGCGAATAATTCACCCCTCCACTTT
many	TRBV12-3/TRBV12-4	TRBJ1-5	-	CASSFGSSGNQPQHF	TGTGCCAGCAGTTTCGGGTCCAGTGGAAATCAGCCCCAGCATTTT